This passage covers 15 T cell receptor beta chains from one sample sequenced in a study of cytomegalovirus exposure and HLA in healthy donors. PCR amplification relied on 60 Vbeta primers (plus 13 Jbeta primers). The data were produced by immunoSEQ multiplex PCR, yet TCRdb's version contains in-frame clones alone and is incomplete. This table holds about 150,000 clones, 8.5% to 10% found once. The sequencing sample was made of PBMCs. Receptors originate from a man aged 50 to 59 in good health and CMV-seronegative.

The table lists this clone with a few counts. The chain employs TRBV28 and TRBJ1-2; D remains unclear. Germline CDR1 is MDHEN and CDR2 is SYDVKM. The CDR3 spans 12 residues. Deletions cut 6 bases from V and 3 bases from J, with 8 bases between. This CDR3 is CASSQRDYGYTF. CDR3 in DNA: TGTGCCAGCAGCCAAAGAGACTATGGCTACACCTTC.

This clone was detected ten times or more. V gene TRBV6-1 combines with J gene TRBJ2-1; TRBD1 is a possible D gene (6 bases). The V end was cut by 2 bases, the J end by 10 bases, with 18 bases between. The CDR3 is 15 residues long. From germline, CDR1 is MNHNS and CDR2 SASEGT. In DNA, the CDR3 is TGTGCCAGCAGTGAAAGACTGGACAGTGCGGGCGAGCAGTTCTTC. Translating it yields CASSERLDSAGEQFF.

This chain connects TRBV10-2 to TRBJ1-2; no firm D call. The germline V gene encodes CDR1 WSHSY and CDR2 SAAADI. Trimming shortened V by 3 bases and J by 6 bases, and 14 bases separated the two germline ends. The length of the CDR3 is 14 residues. As DNA, the CDR3 is TGCGCCAGCAGTGATTACGGGTTTGATGATGGCTACACCTTC. Amino acid sequence: CASSDYGFDDGYTF.

This clone was seen a handful of times. The chain recombines TRBV30 with TRBJ2-7, with TRBD2 as a possible D gene (5 bases). Per the germline V gene, CDR1 is GTSNPN and CDR2 is SVGIG (reference sequence). The length of the CDR3 is 12 residues. Trimming removed 3 bases from V and 7 bases from J, with 13 bases in between. The CDR3 DNA is TGTGCCTGGAGCAAACGGACGGGAGAGCAGTACTTC. Amino acid sequence: CAWSKRTGEQYF. The full variable domain, completed using reference TRBV30 and TRBJ2-7, is SQTIHQWPATLVQPVGSPLSLECTVEGTSNPNLYWYRQAAGRGLQLLFYSVGIGQISSEVPQNLSASRPQDRQFILSSKKLLLSDSGFYLCAWSKRTGEQYFGPGTRLTVT.

V is TRBV20-1 and J is TRBJ2-3; D is ambiguous. Germline V gene data show CDR1 as DFQATT and CDR2 as SNEGSKA (reference sequence). Trimming shortened V by 4 bases and J by 5 bases, and 7 bases separated the two germline ends. The CDR3 covers 11 residues. The CDR3 bases are TGCAGTGCTATCCCGGGAGATACGCAGTATTTT. Its translation: CSAIPGDTQYF.

The V and J genes are TRBV19 and TRBJ1-2; the match to TRBD1 covers 9 bases. The CDR3 totals 12 residues. Germline assignment: CDR1 LNHDA and CDR2 SQIVND (reference sequence). Trimming at V came to 6 bases and at J to 6 bases, leaving 2 bases not matched to a gene. The DNA for the CDR3 is TGTGCCAGTAGCGACAGGGGGGATGGCTACACCTTC. This sequence encodes CASSDRGDGYTF. The full variable domain, completed using reference TRBV19 and TRBJ1-2, is DGGITQSPKYLFRKEGQNVTLSCEQNLNHDAMYWYRQDPGQGLRLIYYSQIVNDFQKGDIAEGYSVSREKKESFPLTVTSAQKNPTAFYLCASSDRGDGYTFGSGTRLTVV.

V and J are TRBV29-1 and TRBJ2-7, with no clear D. V lost 5 bases to trimming and J lost 0 bases, with 14 bases between them. Germline-derived CDR1 and CDR2 are SQVTM and ANQGSEA. This CDR3 spans 14 amino acids. The CDR3 DNA follows: TGCAGCGTTCTTCCCACTCAAAGCTCCTACGAGCAGTACTTC. Translating gives CSVLPTQSSYEQYF.

This clone has more than one count but fewer than ten. The chain joins TRBV15 to TRBJ1-4, with D possibly TRBD1 on 5 matching bases. The V end was cut by 1 base, the J end by 4 bases, with 19 bases between. From germline, CDR1 is LNHNV and CDR2 YYDKDF (reference sequence). The CDR3 covers 18 residues. The chain's CDR3 is CATSRVSGRPGGNEKLFF. In DNA, the CDR3 is TGTGCCACCAGCAGAGTATCGGGCCGACCGGGGGGTAATGAAAAACTGTTTTTT. The full variable domain, completed using reference TRBV15 and TRBJ1-4, is DAMVIQNPRYQVTQFGKPVTLSCSQTLNHNVMYWYQQKSSQAPKLLFHYYDKDFNNEADTPDNFQSRRPNTSFCFLDIRSPGLGDTAMYLCATSRVSGRPGGNEKLFFGSGTQLSVL.

The gene calls are TRBV18 and TRBJ1-6; TRBD1 matches 8 bases. The CDR3 runs to 14 residues. Germline CDR1 KGHSH, CDR2 LQKENI. V shed 6 bases, J shed 7 bases, and the junction held 5 bases outside the gene matches. The CDR3 sequence: CASSQDRENSPLHF. The CDR3 DNA follows: TGTGCCAGCTCCCAGGACAGGGAGAATTCACCCCTCCACTTT.

This clone came up a few times. The chain couples TRBV6-1 to TRBJ2-5; the D gene is possibly TRBD1 (6 bases). The CDR3 runs 14 residues. Germline CDR1 is MNHNS and CDR2 is SASEGT. V lost 6 bases, J lost 1 base, and 12 bases lay in between. CDR3 residues: CASSLTGFQETQYF. CDR3 DNA sequence: TGTGCCAGCAGCTTGACAGGATTCCAAGAGACCCAGTACTTC.

The count of this clone is one. This chain links TRBV14 with TRBJ2-5; D not certain. Trimming left V 3 bases short and J 2 bases short, with 7 bases between. CDR3 size: 13 residues. Germline-derived CDR1 and CDR2 are SGHDN and FVKESK. The CDR3 spells CASSQRQQETQYF. The CDR3, as DNA: TGTGCCAGCAGCCAGAGGCAGCAAGAGACCCAGTACTTC.

The chain combines TRBV19 with TRBJ2-3; 12 bases are shared with TRBD1. CDR1 and CDR2 (germline): LNHDA, SQIVND (reference sequence). V dropped 0 bases and J dropped 6; count of bases not matched to a gene: 10. The CDR3 extends over 18 amino acids. CDR3 in DNA: TGTGCCAGTAGTATAGATGCCCGGGACAGGGGGCGATATGATACGCAGTATTTT. Its protein is CASSIDARDRGRYDTQYF.

This clone has just a few counts. The chain carries TRBV19 and TRBJ2-7, with D possibly TRBD2 on 6 matching bases. The germline V gene has CDR1 LNHDA and CDR2 SQIVND (reference sequence). With 9 bases removed from V and 0 bases from J, the gap between germline ends came to 15 bases. This CDR3 has 14 amino acids. The CDR3 sequence is CASALAHSSYEQYF. The DNA for the CDR3 is TGTGCCAGCGCGCTAGCGCACAGCTCCTACGAGCAGTACTTC.

The CDR3 DNA reads TGTGCCAGCCATCAGCGGTTAACAACTAATGAAAAACTGTTTTTT. Its protein product is CASHQRLTTNEKLFF. The chain combines TRBV19 with TRBJ1-4; D is unclear. The ends were cut back, 9 bases at V and 0 bases at J, with 14 bases in the middle. The CDR3 is made up of 15 amino acids. Per germline, CDR1 LNHDA and CDR2 SQIVND (reference sequence).

This clone was recorded a few times. V gene TRBV27 combines with J gene TRBJ1-1; TRBD1 aligns across 8 bases. J was trimmed by 1 base and V by 4 bases; bases with no gene match: 2. Germline V gene sequence: CDR1 MNHEY, CDR2 SMNVEV (reference sequence). The CDR3 consists of 14 residues. CDR3 sequence (DNA): TGTGCCAGCAGTTCAGGGGGCGCGAACACTGAAGCTTTCTTT. It specifies CASSSGGANTEAFF.